This T cell receptor (beta chain) was sequenced during a study of early T cells in non-severe SARS-CoV-2 infection. V gave up 5 bases and J gave up 3 bases, with 13 bases separating them. CDR3 length: 13 amino acids. CDR1 and CDR2 (germline): DFQATT, SNEGSKA (reference sequence). TCRdb reanalysed the 5' RACE reads using MiXCR and keeps one entry per CDR3 protein. The table shows approximately 84,000 distinct CDR3 sequences, with 15% occurring only once. The chain joins TRBV20-1 to TRBJ1-1; D is unresolved. Sequencing was performed on whole blood. This receptor was identified in an adult who was a healthcare worker with PCR-confirmed SARS-CoV-2 infection or an uninfected control (not recorded which). Written as DNA, the CDR3 is TGCAGTGCTTTACTCGACGGCTACACTGAAGCTTTCTTT. This encodes CSALLDGYTEAFF.